The entry below describes one T cell receptor beta chain. The antigen remains undetermined. The sample belongs to a study of cytomegalovirus exposure and HLA in healthy donors. Looked up from germline, CDR1 is MDHEN and CDR2 is SYDVKM. Trimming took 8 bases from V and 6 from J; bases not matched to a gene: 14. The CDR3 contains 18 residues. General study results and limits: Looking again later, the authors saw that most CMV-associated TCR beta chains seemed HLA-restricted. TCR sequences were mostly rare, though some public TCRs occurred in many donors.

PCR amplification relied on 60 Vbeta primers (plus 13 Jbeta primers). The assay was immunoSEQ multiplex PCR, and TCRdb's table has in-frame clones only and misses some. The table lists approximately 82,000 clones, with 1.5% in the top ten. This clonotype originated in a woman aged 55-69 years in good health and CMV-seronegative. The sample consisted of PBMCs. This rearrangement joins TRBV28 to TRBJ2-1; 15 nucleotides agree with TRBD2. CDR3 in amino acids: CASLSHGLAGGPGNEQFF. The DNA for the CDR3 is TGTGCCAGCCTTTCCCATGGACTAGCGGGAGGGCCCGGCAATGAGCAGTTCTTC.